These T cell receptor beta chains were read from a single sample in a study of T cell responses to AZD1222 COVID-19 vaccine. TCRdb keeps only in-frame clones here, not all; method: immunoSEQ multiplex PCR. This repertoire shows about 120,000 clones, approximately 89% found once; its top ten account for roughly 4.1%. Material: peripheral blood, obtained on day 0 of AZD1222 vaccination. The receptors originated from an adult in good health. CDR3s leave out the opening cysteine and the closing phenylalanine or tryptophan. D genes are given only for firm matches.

CDR3aa: ASSPQRADNQPQH; j_gene: TRBJ1-5; v_gene: TRBV18; d_gene: NA
CDR3aa: ASSTLRSGYTDTQY; j_gene: TRBJ2-3; v_gene: TRBV19; d_gene: NA
CDR3aa: ASSQEPVGAGGNTIY; j_gene: TRBJ1-3; v_gene: TRBV4-1; d_gene: NA
CDR3aa: SASGNSNQPQH; j_gene: TRBJ1-5; v_gene: TRBV20-1; d_gene: NA
CDR3aa: ASSLTAYLSPLH; j_gene: TRBJ1-6; v_gene: TRBV7-2; d_gene: NA
CDR3aa: ASSEQGQATAYGYT; j_gene: TRBJ1-2; v_gene: TRBV2; d_gene: TRBD1
CDR3aa: ASSQDLSRGYT; j_gene: TRBJ1-2; v_gene: TRBV4-2; d_gene: NA
CDR3aa: ASSFLAGPYNEQF; j_gene: TRBJ2-1; v_gene: TRBV5-4; d_gene: TRBD2
CDR3aa: ASSYAPGQDQPQH; j_gene: TRBJ1-5; v_gene: TRBV6-5; d_gene: TRBD1
CDR3aa: ASVWRDTDTQY; j_gene: TRBJ2-3; v_gene: TRBV6-4; d_gene: NA
CDR3aa: ASSKGGGPGELF; j_gene: TRBJ2-2; v_gene: TRBV5-1; d_gene: NA
CDR3aa: ASSLGSRYGYT; j_gene: TRBJ1-2; v_gene: TRBV7-2; d_gene: NA
CDR3aa: ASSLWGAGRESTDTQY; j_gene: TRBJ2-3; v_gene: TRBV7-8; d_gene: NA
CDR3aa: ASSLVGNTGELF; j_gene: TRBJ2-2; v_gene: TRBV11-2; d_gene: NA
CDR3aa: ASSLGPYLDRGLNTEAF; j_gene: TRBJ1-1; v_gene: TRBV5-1; d_gene: TRBD1
CDR3aa: ASSRAAGPAGSGYT; j_gene: TRBJ1-2; v_gene: TRBV7-2; d_gene: NA